The sequence of this T cell receptor (beta chain) was determined in a study of beta chain features in type 1 diabetes. Study-wide points: In every one of the four CD4+ subsets, TCRB CDR3s were moderately but significantly shorter in Type 1 diabetes patients.

Reverse transcription of all isolated RNA meant that expressed TCRB transcripts were sequenced. The table came from immunoSEQ multiplex PCR; TCRdb's copy has only in-frame clones and leaves some out. The data contain almost 350,000 clones, around 9.3% of them singletons. Notes on this clone: Its matching antigen is unknown.

The sample taken for sequencing was central memory CD4+ T cells from blood. This TCR came from a man in his thirties or forties with type 1 diabetes.

This chain's CDR3 is CATGDTQYF. The CDR3 DNA follows: TGTGCCACCGGAGATACGCAGTATTTT. This rearrangement joins TRBV28 to TRBJ2-3; D is uncertain. The CDR3 consists of 9 residues. The germline gives CDR1 MDHEN, CDR2 SYDVKM. V was trimmed by 10 bases and J by 5 bases, leaving 4 bases between them.